The clone carrying this TCR beta chain appeared a few times. Both TCR beta VDJ combination and CDR3 sequence profiling were carried out. Genomic DNA was the template for this profiling. Using its own MiXCR run on the reads, TCRdb lists one record per CDR3 protein. The sample contains about 180,000 distinct CDR3 sequences, under 50% of which appear only once. Patients chosen for sequencing had CD8+CD57+ cells that had expanded, as shown by flow cytometry. There are 13 residues in the CDR3. Germline V gene sequence: CDR1 ENHRY, CDR2 SYGVKD. Trimming cost V 6 bases and J 5 bases, with 13 bases left between them. The data stem from a study of CD8+CD57+ T cells in acquired aplastic anemia.

V is TRBV10-3 and J is TRBJ1-2; the D is unclear. Sequencing was performed on sorted CD4+, CD8+, or CD8+CD57+ T cells (not recorded which) from PBMCs. This sequence was found in a human donor with aplastic anemia. Written as DNA, the CDR3 is TGTGCCATCAGCCCGATCTCGCGGTATGGCTACACCTTC. Translated: CAISPISRYGYTF.